This T cell receptor beta chain was identified in a study of blood T cell repertoires in COVID-19. Study-wide context: Acute and convalescent COVID-19 specimens originated in the United States, Italy and Spain. Nucleic acid was either cDNA or gDNA, and it came from T cells, B-cell-depleted T cells, or PBMCs.

How the authors handled the data: Researchers report that nucleated cell counts were estimated from reference gene primer amplification. Generated by immunoSEQ multiplex PCR, the TCRdb table keeps only in-frame clones and is missing some. The V and J calls and the clone size are those of that table, but D and trimming were determined from the DNA. The sample shows a few hundred thousand clones, 80% to 90% of them seen only once. The germline V gene has CDR1 KGHSH and CDR2 LQKENI. The CDR3 runs to 15 residues. Trimming removed 2 bases from V and 1 base from J; junction bases left unmatched: 2. The sequencing sample was made of peripheral blood. The TCR sequence derives from a man aged 60 to 69 with acute or convalescent COVID-19. The rearrangement joins TRBV18 to TRBJ2-1; TRBD2 aligns across 7 bases. The CDR3 loop is CASSPGSGSYNEQFF. CDR3 nucleotides: TGTGCCAGCTCACCAGGTAGCGGGTCCTACAATGAGCAGTTCTTC.